The TCR beta chain under discussion was sequenced for a study of OX40 agonist ivuxolimab in advanced cancers. Background on the whole study: Ivuxolimab was a fully human IgG2 agonistic monoclonal antibody targeting the costimulatory receptor OX40 (CD134). Intravenous ivuxolimab was administered to patients every 2 weeks at six dose levels: 0.01, 0.1, 0.3, 1.5, 3 and 10 mg/kg. Among the 52 dose-escalation patients, 19 had hepatocellular carcinoma, approximately 15 melanoma, 9 renal cell carcinoma and 9 head and neck cancer. In the dose-escalation cohort, 70% to 85% of patients were male, and the mean age was roughly 60 years with a range of roughly 20 to 80. Prior anti-PD-1, anti-PD-L1 or anti-CTLA-4 therapy was permitted, and checkpoint inhibitors had been received by 30% to 40% of dose-escalation patients. Partial responses were achieved by three dose-escalation patients, of whom one had hepatocellular carcinoma and two had cutaneous melanoma. The point of sequencing TCRbeta in the periphery was to test whether ivuxolimab changed TCR sequence diversity and drove clonal T-cell expansion. The paper covers the monotherapy dose-escalation part of the phase I ivuxolimab trial, which included N = 52 patients. Overall study outcomes, separate from this receptor: At doses of 0.1 to 3.0 mg/kg, clonal expansion of both CD4+ and CD8+ blood T cells was observed from baseline to week 6. After ivuxolimab, CD8+ T cells had more expanded clones than CD4+ T cells on average. Low levels of normalized T-cell clonal expansion were also seen in some patients who did not respond. Partial responders in the 0.1-3.0 mg/kg groups had among the lowest normalized peripheral clonal expansion, especially among CD8+ T cells. The antigen specificity of the peripheral T cells that underwent clonal expansion was not determined.

Genomic DNA was extracted from sorted cells for sequencing of the TCRbeta CDR3 region. The immunoSEQ Assay was used for sequencing of TCRbeta CDR3 regions. In TCRdb, the immuneACCESS table is reduced to in-frame sequences with V and J assigned. These tables do not hold every clone; where another copy was compared, an unresolved V gene accounts for under half, and the others remain unexplained. Present in this sample are about 46,000 clones, 89% of which were seen just once. The biggest ten clones account for 10% to 15% of the sample. Worth noting for this clone: Which antigen it targets is not known. There are no base qualities to consult, and no much larger clone falls within one base.

The trial excluded patients who had a history of autoimmune disease or were on systemic immunosuppression. Peripheral blood for TCR sequencing was collected from all dose cohorts at baseline, on cycle 4 day 1, and on cycle 7 day 1. Samples were obtained from an open-label, multicenter, first-in-human phase I dose-escalation trial of ivuxolimab. The trial enrolled adults with locally advanced or metastatic head and neck squamous cell, hepatocellular, melanoma or renal cell carcinoma. Before TCR sequencing, CD4+ and CD8+ T cells were separately sorted from peripheral blood. The CDR3 covers 13 residues, taking in both the cysteine and the phenylalanine. Only the CDR3 DNA is retained, 39 bases long and in frame from the first base. CDR1 and CDR2 (SGDLS, YYNGEE) derive from the germline V gene. V is pared back by 4 bases and J by 7 bases, with 14 bases lying between the germline termini.

The receptor was derived from an adult with an advanced solid tumor such as melanoma, head and neck, liver or kidney cancer. The source was CD4+ or CD8+ T cells sorted from blood, collected in a trial of the OX40 agonist ivuxolimab. The chain couples TRBV9 to TRBJ1-2; the D gene is perhaps TRBD1, from 6 matching bases. In nucleotide form, the sequence is TGTGCCAGCAGCTACCTACAGGGTTTTGGCTACACCTTC. Its protein is CASSYLQGFGYTF. Reference TRBV9 and TRBJ1-2 genes cover what lies past the CDR3, so the full variable domain is DSGVTQTPKHLITATGQRVTLRCSPRSGDLSVYWYQQSLDQGLQFLIQYYNGEERAKGNILERFSAQQFPDLHSELNLSSLELGDSALYFCASSYLQGFGYTFGSGTRLTVV.